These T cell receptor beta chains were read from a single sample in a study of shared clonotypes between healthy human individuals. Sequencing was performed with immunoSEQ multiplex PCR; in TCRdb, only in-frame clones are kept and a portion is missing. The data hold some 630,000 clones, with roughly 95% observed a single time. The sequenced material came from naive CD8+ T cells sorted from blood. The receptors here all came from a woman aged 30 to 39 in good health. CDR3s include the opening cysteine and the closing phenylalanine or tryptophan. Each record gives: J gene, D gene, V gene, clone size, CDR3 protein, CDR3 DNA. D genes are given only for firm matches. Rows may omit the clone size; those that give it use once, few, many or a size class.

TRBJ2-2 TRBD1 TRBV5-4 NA CASSPWTGGSGELFF TGTGCCAGCAGCCCCTGGACAGGGGGGTCCGGGGAGCTGTTTTTT
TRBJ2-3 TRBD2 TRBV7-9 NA CASSFGTSGRDTQYF TGTGCCAGCAGCTTTGGGACTAGCGGGAGAGATACGCAGTATTTT
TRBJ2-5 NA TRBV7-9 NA CASSEFGGEAGETQYF TGTGCCAGCAGCGAATTTGGAGGGGAAGCCGGAGAGACCCAGTACTTC
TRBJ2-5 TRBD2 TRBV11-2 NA CASSLVAGGPEETQYF TGTGCCAGCAGCTTAGTAGCGGGAGGGCCAGAGGAGACCCAGTACTTC
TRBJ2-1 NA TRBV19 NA CASSPGTGAGIYNEQFF TGTGCCAGTAGTCCCGGGACAGGAGCGGGGATCTACAATGAGCAGTTCTTC
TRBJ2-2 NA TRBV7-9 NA CASSLAGPTGELFF TGTGCCAGCAGCTTAGCCGGCCCCACCGGGGAGCTGTTTTTT
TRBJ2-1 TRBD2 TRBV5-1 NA CASSLELAGAERGNEQFF TGCGCCAGCAGCTTGGAACTAGCGGGAGCGGAACGAGGCAATGAGCAGTTCTTC
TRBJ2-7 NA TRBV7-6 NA CASSLVLGSYEQYF TGTGCCAGCAGCTTAGTTCTGGGTTCCTACGAGCAGTACTTC
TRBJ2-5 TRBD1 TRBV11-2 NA CASSSSGTGGWFQETQYF TGTGCCAGCAGCTCGAGCGGGACAGGGGGCTGGTTCCAAGAGACCCAGTACTTC
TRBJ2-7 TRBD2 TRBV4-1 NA CASSHPGTMNYEQYF TGCGCCAGCAGCCATCCCGGGACTATGAACTACGAGCAGTACTTC
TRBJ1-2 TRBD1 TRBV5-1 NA CASSLGTGIYGYTF TGCGCCAGCAGCTTGGGGACAGGGATATATGGCTACACCTTC
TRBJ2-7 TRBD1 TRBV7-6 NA CASSYGDRAPYEQYF TGTGCCAGCAGCTATGGGGACAGGGCACCCTACGAGCAGTACTTC
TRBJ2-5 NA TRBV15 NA CATSRDDQGETQYF TGTGCCACCAGCAGAGACGACCAGGGAGAGACCCAGTACTTC
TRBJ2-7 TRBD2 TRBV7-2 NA CASSPGTRPPYEQYF TGTGCCAGCAGCCCAGGGACTAGGCCTCCCTACGAGCAGTACTTC
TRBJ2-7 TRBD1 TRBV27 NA CASQGAYEQYF TGTGCCAGCCAGGGGGCCTACGAGCAGTACTTC
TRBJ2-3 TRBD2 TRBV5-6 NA CASSGLGLAGVTDTQYF TGTGCCAGCAGCGGGCTGGGCCTAGCGGGAGTCACAGATACGCAGTATTTT
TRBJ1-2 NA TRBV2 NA CASSDPLDSYGYTF TGTGCCAGCAGTGACCCCCTTGACAGCTATGGCTACACCTTC
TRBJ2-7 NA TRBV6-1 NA CASSVGQGGYEQYF TGTGCCAGCAGTGTAGGTCAGGGCGGATACGAGCAGTACTTC
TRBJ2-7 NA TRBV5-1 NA CASSLGYEQYF TGCGCCAGCAGCCTTGGATACGAGCAGTACTTC
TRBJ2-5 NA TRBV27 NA CASSLIGSGETQYF TGTGCCAGCAGTTTAATCGGGTCCGGGGAGACCCAGTACTTC
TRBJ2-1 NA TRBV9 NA CASSVASSYNEQFF TGTGCCAGCAGCGTAGCCAGCTCCTACAATGAGCAGTTCTTC
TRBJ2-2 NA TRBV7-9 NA CASRMGTGELFF TGTGCCAGCAGGATGGGTACCGGGGAGCTGTTTTTT
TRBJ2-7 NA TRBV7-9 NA CASSFGDLSYF TGTGCCAGCAGCTTCGGTGACTTGTCGTACTTC
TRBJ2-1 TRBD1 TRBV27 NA CASTLGTGSRNEQFF TGTGCCAGCACCTTGGGGACAGGGTCGCGCAATGAGCAGTTCTTC
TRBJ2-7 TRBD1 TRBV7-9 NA CASSPRQGRSYEQYF TGTGCCAGCAGCCCTAGACAGGGACGCTCCTACGAGCAGTACTTC
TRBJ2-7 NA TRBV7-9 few CASSQAGYEQYF TGTGCCAGCAGCCAAGCAGGGTACGAGCAGTACTTC
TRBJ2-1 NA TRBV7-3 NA CASSLPPLGEQFF TGTGCCAGCAGTTTGCCTCCCTTGGGTGAGCAGTTCTTC
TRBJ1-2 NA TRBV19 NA CASSMGPNYGYTF TGTGCCAGTAGTATGGGTCCTAACTATGGCTACACCTTC